The sequence of this TCR beta chain was determined in a study of CD8 T cells in ankylosing spondylitis. Overall study findings and caveats: Earlier work had already found some motif variants in reactive arthritis synovial fluid and blood. Ankylosing spondylitis blood appeared to carry a characteristic TCR beta motif of roughly eight highly homologous variants.

By quantitative 5'-RACE with molecular barcodes, the TCR beta libraries were made. TCRdb passed the 5' RACE reads through MiXCR, listing each CDR3 protein once. The table has around 770,000 distinct CDR3 sequences, approximately 12% seen once; the top ten hold 0.45% to 0.6%. This clonotype was seen repeatedly, ten times or more. The antigen is not known. The length of the CDR3 is 13 residues. CDR1 LGHDT and CDR2 YNNKEL come from the germline V gene (reference sequence). Trimming removed 5 bases from V and 1 base from J, with 8 bases in between. The sequence came from a male donor with ankylosing spondylitis. Specimen: blood, either unsorted or a sorted T cell fraction (not recorded which). The rearrangement uses TRBV3-1 and TRBJ1-1; D might be TRBD1 (5 bases). DNA for the CDR3: TGTGCCAGCAGCTACGGGGCGAACACTGAAGCTTTCTTT. Its translation is CASSYGANTEAFF. The complete variable domain, with remaining parts taken from reference TRBV3-1 and TRBJ1-1, reads DTAVSQTPKYLVTQMGNDKSIKCEQNLGHDTMYWYKQDSKKFLKIMFSYNNKELIINETVPNRFSPKSPDKAHLNLHINSLELGDSAVYFCASSYGANTEAFFGQGTRLTVV.